This T cell receptor beta chain was recovered during a study of molecular identifiers for immune sequencing clone quantification. Previously described methods and listed TCR primers produced bulk TCR libraries. TCRdb analysed the PCR reads with MiXCR anew, one entry per CDR3 protein. The sample has 460,000 or so distinct CDR3 sequences, about 21% seen once. This clonotype was found many times. Using a CD8+CD4-CCR7+CD45RA+ phenotype, naive CD8 T cells were sorted. This TCR came from a human donor in good health. Some libraries in this study had Jurkat cell RNA spiked in. The sample was naive CD8+ T cells from blood, with Jurkat cell RNA spiked in. Subset reported: FACS-sorted CD8+CD4-CCR7+CD45RA+ naive T cells.

The CDR3 nucleotides are TGTGCCAGCAGCTTAAATCTTAGGGACGAGCAGTACTTC. It is translated as CASSLNLRDEQYF. The chain has TRBV7-6 and TRBJ2-7; D is uncertain. This CDR3 is 13 amino acids long. The germline V and J ends were trimmed by 2 bases and 5 bases, with 10 bases remaining between them. Germline-derived CDR1 and CDR2 are SGHVS and FNYEAQ.